Following are 5 T cell receptor beta chains from one sample sequenced in a study of OX40 agonist ivuxolimab in advanced cancers. The data were produced by immunoSEQ multiplex PCR, yet TCRdb's version contains in-frame clones alone and is incomplete. The profile shows about 110,000 clones, under 95% of them singletons. The sequences come from CD4+ or CD8+ T cells sorted from blood, collected in a trial of the OX40 agonist ivuxolimab. The source of these receptors is an adult with an advanced solid tumor such as melanoma, head and neck, liver or kidney cancer.

J is TRBJ2-6 and V is TRBV6-5; D ambiguous. CDR1 is MNHEY and CDR2 is SVGAGI in the germline V gene. V was clipped by 5 bases and J by 2 bases, with 7 bases between them. There are 14 residues in the CDR3. CDR3 amino acids: CASSNSAGANVLTF. The CDR3 DNA reads TGTGCCAGCAGTAATAGTGCTGGGGCCAACGTCCTGACTTTC.

This clone was detected only once. DNA for the CDR3: TGTGCCAGCACTTCCCTCGGGGGGGCGTGGGAGACCCAGTACTTC. The encoded protein is CASTSLGGAWETQYF. The chain has TRBV6-5 and TRBJ2-5; TRBD2 agrees at 8 bases. V trimming: 7 bases; J trimming: 5 bases; junction bases outside the gene matches: 12. The germline CDR1 and CDR2 sequences are MNHEY and SVGAGI. The CDR3 runs 15 residues.

The chain has TRBV5-1 and TRBJ2-7, with D possibly TRBD2 on 5 matching bases. The CDR3 has 15 residues. Trimming shortened V by 0 bases and J by 0 bases, and 10 bases separated the two germline ends. Germline V gene sequence: CDR1 SGHRS, CDR2 YFSETQ. The CDR3 is CASSLGPGSSYEQYF. The CDR3 DNA sequence: TGCGCCAGCAGCTTGGGGCCGGGGAGCTCCTACGAGCAGTACTTC.

The rearrangement joins TRBV19 to TRBJ2-5; tentative D call: TRBD1 (5 bases). CDR1 and CDR2 (germline): LNHDA, SQIVND (reference sequence). The V and J ends lost 7 bases and 4 bases respectively, with 16 bases between them. This CDR3 region has 14 residues. The CDR3 DNA sequence: TGTGCCAGTACCCCCGGCAGGGTGGGAGAGACCCAGTACTTC. Translated: CASTPGRVGETQYF.

This chain uses TRBV2 with TRBJ2-7, with TRBD1 as a possible D gene (6 bases). V gave up 11 bases and J gave up 0 bases, with 11 bases separating them. The CDR3 is 12 residues long. Looked up from germline, CDR1 is SNHLY and CDR2 is FYNNEI. The CDR3 sequence: CAGGQSSYEQYF. In DNA form, the CDR3 reads TGTGCCGGCGGACAGAGCTCCTACGAGCAGTACTTC.